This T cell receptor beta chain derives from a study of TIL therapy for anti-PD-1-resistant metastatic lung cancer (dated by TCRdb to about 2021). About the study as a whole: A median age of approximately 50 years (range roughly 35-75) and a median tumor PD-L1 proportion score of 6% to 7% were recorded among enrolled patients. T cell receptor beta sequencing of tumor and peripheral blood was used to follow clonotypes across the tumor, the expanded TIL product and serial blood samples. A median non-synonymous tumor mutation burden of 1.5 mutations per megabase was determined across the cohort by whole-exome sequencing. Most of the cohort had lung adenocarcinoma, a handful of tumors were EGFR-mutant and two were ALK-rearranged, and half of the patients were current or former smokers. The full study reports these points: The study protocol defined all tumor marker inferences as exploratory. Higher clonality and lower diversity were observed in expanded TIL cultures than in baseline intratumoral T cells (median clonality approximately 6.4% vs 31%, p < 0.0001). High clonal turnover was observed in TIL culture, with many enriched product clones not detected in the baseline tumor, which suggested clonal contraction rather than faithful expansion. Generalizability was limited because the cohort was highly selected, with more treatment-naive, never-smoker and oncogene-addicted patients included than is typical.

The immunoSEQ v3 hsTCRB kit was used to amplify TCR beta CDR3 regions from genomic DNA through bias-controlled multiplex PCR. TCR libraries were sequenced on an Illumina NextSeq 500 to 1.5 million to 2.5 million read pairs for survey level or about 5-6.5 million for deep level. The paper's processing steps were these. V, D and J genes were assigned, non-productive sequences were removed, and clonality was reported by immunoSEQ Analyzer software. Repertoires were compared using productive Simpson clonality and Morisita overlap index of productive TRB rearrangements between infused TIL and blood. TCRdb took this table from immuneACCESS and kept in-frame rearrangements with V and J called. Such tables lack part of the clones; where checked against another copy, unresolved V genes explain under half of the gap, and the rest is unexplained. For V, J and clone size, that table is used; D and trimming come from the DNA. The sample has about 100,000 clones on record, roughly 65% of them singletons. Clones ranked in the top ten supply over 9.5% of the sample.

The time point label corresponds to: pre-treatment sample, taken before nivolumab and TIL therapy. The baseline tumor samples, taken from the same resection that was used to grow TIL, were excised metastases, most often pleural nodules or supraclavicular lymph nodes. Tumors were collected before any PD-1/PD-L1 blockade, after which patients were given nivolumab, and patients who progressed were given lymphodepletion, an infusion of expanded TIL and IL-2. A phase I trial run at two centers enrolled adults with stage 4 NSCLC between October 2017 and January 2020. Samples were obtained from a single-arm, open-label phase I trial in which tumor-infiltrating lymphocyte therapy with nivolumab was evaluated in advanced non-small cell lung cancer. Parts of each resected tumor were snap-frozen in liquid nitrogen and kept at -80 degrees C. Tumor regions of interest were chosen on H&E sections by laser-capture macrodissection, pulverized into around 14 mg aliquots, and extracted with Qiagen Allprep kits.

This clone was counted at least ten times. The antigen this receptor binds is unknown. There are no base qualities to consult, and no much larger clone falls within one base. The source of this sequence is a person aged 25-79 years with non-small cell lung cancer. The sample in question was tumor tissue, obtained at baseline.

This receptor has the CDR3 CASSLRDGIEAFF. The base sequence is TGCGCCAGCAGCTTAAGGGACGGGATTGAAGCTTTCTTT. This chain is built from TRBV5-1 and TRBJ1-1; TRBD1 could be the D gene, as 5 bases match. V is reduced by 2 bases and J by 7 bases, leaving a spacing of 12 bases between them. Reading the germline V gene gives CDR1 SGHRS and CDR2 YFSETQ. The CDR3 covers 13 residues, taking in both the cysteine and the phenylalanine. Only the CDR3 part of the read is kept: 39 bases, read in frame from the first base. The full variable domain, with segments outside the CDR3 supplied by the reference TRBV5-1 and TRBJ1-1 proteins, appears as KAGVTQTPRYLIKTRGQQVTLSCSPISGHRSVSWYQQTPGQGLQFLFEYFSETQRNKGNFPGRFSGRQFSNSRSEMNVSTLELGDSALYLCASSLRDGIEAFFGQGTRLTVV.